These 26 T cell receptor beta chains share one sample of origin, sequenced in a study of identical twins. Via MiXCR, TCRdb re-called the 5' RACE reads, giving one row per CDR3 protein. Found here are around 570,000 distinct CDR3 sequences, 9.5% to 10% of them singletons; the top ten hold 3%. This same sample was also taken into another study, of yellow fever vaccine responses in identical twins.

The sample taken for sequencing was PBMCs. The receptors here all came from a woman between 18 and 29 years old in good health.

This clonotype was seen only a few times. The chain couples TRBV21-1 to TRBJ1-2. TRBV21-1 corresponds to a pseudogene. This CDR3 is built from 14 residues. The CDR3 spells CASSKVRSDYGYTF. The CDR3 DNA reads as TGTGCCAGCAGCAAAGTTAGAAGTGACTATGGCTACACCTTC.

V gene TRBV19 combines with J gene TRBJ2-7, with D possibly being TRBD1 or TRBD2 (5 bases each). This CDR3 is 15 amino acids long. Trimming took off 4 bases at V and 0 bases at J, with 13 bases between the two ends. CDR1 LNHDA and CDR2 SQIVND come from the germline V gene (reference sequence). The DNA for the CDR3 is TGTGCCAGTAGTACGGGGACGGGGAGCTCCTACGAGCAGTACTTC. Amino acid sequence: CASSTGTGSSYEQYF.

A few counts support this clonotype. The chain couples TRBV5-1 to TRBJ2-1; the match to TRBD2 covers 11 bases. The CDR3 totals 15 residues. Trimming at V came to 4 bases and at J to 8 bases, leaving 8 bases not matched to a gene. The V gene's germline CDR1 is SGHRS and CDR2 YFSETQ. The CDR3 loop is CASSRGRGLADEQFF. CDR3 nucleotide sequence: TGCGCCAGCAGCAGGGGGAGGGGACTAGCGGATGAGCAGTTCTTC.

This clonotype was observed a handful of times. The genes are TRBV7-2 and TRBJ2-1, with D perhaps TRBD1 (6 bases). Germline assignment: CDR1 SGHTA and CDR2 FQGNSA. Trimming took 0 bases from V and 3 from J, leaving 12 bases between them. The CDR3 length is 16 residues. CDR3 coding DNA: TGTGCCAGCAGCTTAGCGATGGGGGCTGGCTACAATGAGCAGTTCTTC. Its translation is CASSLAMGAGYNEQFF.

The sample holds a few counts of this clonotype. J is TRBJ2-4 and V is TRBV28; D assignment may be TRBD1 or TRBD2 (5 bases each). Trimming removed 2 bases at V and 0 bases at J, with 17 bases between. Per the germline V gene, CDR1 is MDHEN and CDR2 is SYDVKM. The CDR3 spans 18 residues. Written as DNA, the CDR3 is TGTGCCAGCAGTTTAAGTCGGGACGGGGCTTTAGCCAAAAACATTCAGTACTTC. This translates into CASSLSRDGALAKNIQYF.

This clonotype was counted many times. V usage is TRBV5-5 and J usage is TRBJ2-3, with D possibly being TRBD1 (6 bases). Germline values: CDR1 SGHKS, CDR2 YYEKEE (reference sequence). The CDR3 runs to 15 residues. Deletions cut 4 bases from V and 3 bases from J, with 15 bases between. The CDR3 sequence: CASSQNGRGTDTQYF. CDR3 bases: TGTGCCAGCAGCCAAAACGGCAGGGGAACAGATACGCAGTATTTT.

CDR3 sequence (DNA): TGTGCCCACGGGCCGGGGGGGTCCTACAATGAGCAGTTCTTC. Translation gives CAHGPGGSYNEQFF. V and J are TRBV10-3 and TRBJ2-1, with 8 positions matching TRBD2. Losses at the gene ends were 11 bases for V and 1 base for J; bases not matched to a gene: 7. Germline loops: CDR1 ENHRY, CDR2 SYGVKD. The CDR3 is 14 residues long.

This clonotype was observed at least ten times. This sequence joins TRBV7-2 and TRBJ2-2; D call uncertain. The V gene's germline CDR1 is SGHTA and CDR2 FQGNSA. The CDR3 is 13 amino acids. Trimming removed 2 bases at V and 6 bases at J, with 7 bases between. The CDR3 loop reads CASSLQHPGELFF. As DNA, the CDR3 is TGTGCCAGCAGCTTACAGCATCCCGGGGAGCTGTTTTTT.

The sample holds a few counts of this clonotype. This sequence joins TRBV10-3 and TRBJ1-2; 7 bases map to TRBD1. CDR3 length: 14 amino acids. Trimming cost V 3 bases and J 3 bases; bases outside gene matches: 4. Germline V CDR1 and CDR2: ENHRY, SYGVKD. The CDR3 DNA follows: TGTGCCATCAGTGACCGCGACAGGGACTATGGCTACACCTTC. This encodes CAISDRDRDYGYTF.

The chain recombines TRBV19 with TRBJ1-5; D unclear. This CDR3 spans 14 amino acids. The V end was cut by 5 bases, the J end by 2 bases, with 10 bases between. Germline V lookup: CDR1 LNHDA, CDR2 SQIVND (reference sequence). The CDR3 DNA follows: TGTGCCAGTAGTCCGCAGGTCGGCAATCAGCCCCAGCATTTT. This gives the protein CASSPQVGNQPQHF.

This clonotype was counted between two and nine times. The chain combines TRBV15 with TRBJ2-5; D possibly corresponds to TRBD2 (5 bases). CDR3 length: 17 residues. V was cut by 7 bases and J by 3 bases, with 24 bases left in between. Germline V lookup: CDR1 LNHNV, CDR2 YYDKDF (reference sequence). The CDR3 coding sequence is TGTGCCACCATTTCTGGAGACTATAACGGCTCTAAAGAGACCCAGTACTTC. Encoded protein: CATISGDYNGSKETQYF.

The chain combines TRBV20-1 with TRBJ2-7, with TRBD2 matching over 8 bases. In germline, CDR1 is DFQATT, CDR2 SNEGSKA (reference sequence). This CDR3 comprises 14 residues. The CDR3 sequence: CRDPGTRTSYEQYF. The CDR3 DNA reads TGCAGGGACCCCGGGACTAGGACTTCCTACGAGCAGTACTTC.

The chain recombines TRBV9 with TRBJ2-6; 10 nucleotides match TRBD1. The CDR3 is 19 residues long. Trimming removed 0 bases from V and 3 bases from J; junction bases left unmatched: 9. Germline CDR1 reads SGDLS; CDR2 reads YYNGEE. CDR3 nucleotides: TGTGCCAGCAGCGTAGCCTCGGGACAGGGGCTTTTTGGGGCCAACGTCCTGACTTTC. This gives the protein CASSVASGQGLFGANVLTF.

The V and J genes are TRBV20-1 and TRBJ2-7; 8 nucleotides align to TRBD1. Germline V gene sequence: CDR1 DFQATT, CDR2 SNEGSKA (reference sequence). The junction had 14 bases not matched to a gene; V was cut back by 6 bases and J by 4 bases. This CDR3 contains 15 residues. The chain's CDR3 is CSAWVRGRFSYEQYF. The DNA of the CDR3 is TGCAGTGCGTGGGTCAGGGGGCGATTCTCATACGAGCAGTACTTC.

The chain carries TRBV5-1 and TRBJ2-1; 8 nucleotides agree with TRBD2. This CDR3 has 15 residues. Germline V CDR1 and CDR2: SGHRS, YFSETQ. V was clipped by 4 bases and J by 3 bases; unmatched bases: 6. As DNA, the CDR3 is TGCGCCAGCAGCAACGGGGGGGCGGGCTACAATGAGCAGTTCTTC. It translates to CASSNGGAGYNEQFF.

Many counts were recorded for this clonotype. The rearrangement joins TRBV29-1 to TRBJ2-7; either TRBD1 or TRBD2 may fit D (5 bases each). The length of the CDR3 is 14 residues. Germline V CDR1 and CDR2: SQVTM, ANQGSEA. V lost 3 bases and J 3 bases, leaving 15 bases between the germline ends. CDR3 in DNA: TGCAGCGTTGATGGGCAGGGAGAGGACTACGAGCAGTACTTC. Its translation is CSVDGQGEDYEQYF.

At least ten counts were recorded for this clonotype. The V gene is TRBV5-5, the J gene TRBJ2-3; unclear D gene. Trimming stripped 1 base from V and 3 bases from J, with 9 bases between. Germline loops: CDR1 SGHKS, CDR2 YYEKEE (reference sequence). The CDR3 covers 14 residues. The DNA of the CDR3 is TGTGCCAGCAGCTTGAAATGGGGAACAGATACGCAGTATTTT. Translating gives CASSLKWGTDTQYF.

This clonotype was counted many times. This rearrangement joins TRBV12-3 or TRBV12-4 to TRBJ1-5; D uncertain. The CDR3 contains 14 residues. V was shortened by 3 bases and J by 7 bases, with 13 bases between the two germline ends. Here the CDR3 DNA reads TGTGCCAGCAGTTTGTGGGGAGAGAACCAGCCCCAGCATTTT. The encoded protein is CASSLWGENQPQHF.

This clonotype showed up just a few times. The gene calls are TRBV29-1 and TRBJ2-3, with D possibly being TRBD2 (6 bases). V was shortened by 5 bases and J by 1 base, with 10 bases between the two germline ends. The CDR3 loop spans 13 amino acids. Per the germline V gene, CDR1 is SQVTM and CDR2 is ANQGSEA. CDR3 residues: CSVLSGGTDTQYF. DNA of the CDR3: TGCAGCGTTCTGTCGGGGGGCACAGATACGCAGTATTTT.

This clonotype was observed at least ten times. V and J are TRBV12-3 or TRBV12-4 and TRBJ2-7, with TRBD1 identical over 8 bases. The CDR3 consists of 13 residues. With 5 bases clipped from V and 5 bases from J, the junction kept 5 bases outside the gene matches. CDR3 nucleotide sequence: TGTGCCAGCAGTACGGACAGGGTTCACGAGCAGTACTTC. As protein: CASSTDRVHEQYF.

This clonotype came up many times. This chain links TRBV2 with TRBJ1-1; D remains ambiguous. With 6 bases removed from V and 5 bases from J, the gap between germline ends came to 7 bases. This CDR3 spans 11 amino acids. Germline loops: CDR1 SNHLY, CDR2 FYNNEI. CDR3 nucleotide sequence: TGTGCCAGCAGGAAGGGAACTGAAGCTTTCTTT. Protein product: CASRKGTEAFF.

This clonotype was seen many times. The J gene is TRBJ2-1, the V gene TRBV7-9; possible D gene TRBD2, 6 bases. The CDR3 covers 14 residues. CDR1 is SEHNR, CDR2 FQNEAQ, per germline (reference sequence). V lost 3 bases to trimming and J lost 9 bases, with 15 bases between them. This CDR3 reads CASSFGTGEVEQFF. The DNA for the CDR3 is TGTGCCAGCAGCTTTGGGACCGGGGAGGTTGAGCAGTTCTTC. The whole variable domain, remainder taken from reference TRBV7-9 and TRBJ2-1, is DTGVSQNPRHKITKRGQNVTFRCDPISEHNRLYWYRQTLGQGPEFLTYFQNEAQLEKSRLLSDRFSAERPKGSFSTLEIQRTEQGDSAMYLCASSFGTGEVEQFFGPGTRLTVL.

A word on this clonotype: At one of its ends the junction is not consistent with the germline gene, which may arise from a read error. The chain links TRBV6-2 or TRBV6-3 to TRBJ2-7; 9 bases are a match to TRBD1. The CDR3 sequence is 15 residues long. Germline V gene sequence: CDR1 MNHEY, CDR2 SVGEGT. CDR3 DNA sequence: TGTGCCAGCACTCCACGGGGGACAGGGTCCTGCGAGCAGTACTTC. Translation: CASTPRGTGSCEQYF.

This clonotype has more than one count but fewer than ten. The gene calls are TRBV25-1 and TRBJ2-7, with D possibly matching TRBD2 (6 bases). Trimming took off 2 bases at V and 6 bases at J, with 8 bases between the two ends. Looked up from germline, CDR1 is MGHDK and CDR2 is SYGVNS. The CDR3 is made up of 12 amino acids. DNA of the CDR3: TGTGCCAGCAGTGAACAGGAGGGCGAGCAGTACTTC. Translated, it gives CASSEQEGEQYF.

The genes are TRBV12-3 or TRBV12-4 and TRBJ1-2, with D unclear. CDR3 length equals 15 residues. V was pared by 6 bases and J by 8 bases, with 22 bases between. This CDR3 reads CASRSAGLRHLGYTF. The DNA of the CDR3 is TGTGCCAGCAGGTCCGCGGGTCTCAGACATTTAGGCTACACCTTC.

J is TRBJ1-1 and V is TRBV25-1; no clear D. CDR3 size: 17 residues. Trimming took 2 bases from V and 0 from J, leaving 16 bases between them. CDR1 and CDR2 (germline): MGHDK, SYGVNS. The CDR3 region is CASSESVGGVLNTEAFF. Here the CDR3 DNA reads TGTGCCAGCAGTGAAAGTGTAGGTGGGGTGTTGAACACTGAAGCTTTCTTT. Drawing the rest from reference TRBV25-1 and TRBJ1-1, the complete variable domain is EADIYQTPRYLVIGTGKKITLECSQTMGHDKMYWYQQDPGMELHLIHYSYGVNSTEKGDLSSESTVSRIRTEHFPLTLESARPSHTSQYLCASSESVGGVLNTEAFFGQGTRLTVV.